One sample yielded the 24 T cell receptor beta chains listed below, sequenced in a study of PD-1 blockade in classical Hodgkin lymphoma. Time point noted: cycle 4 day 1 (C4D1), after more than five weeks of nivolumab. All trial patients relapsed after autologous stem cell transplantation. Purification of CD4+ T cells from thawed PBMCs was performed via magnetic negative selection. Clones were read by immunoSEQ multiplex PCR, and TCRdb kept only the in-frame ones, dropping some. Here the sample spans 15,000 to 20,000 clones, approximately 77% being singletons. The starting material was CD4+ T cells from blood, obtained before the fourth cycle of nivolumab. All receptors derive from a human donor with classical Hodgkin lymphoma.

The gene calls are TRBV10-3 and TRBJ2-7; 8 bases agree with TRBD2. The CDR3 consists of 12 residues. The junction had 4 bases not matched to a gene; V was cut back by 6 bases and J by 6 bases. The germline CDR1 and CDR2 sequences are ENHRY and SYGVKD. This CDR3 is CAISPGTSEQYV. In DNA form, the CDR3 reads TGTGCCATCAGCCCCGGGACTAGCGAGCAGTACGTC.

This chain connects TRBV11-2 to TRBJ1-2; the D gene is possibly TRBD1 (5 bases). Deletions cut 1 base from V and 5 bases from J, with 17 bases between. The CDR3 has 16 residues. Germline CDR1 SGHAT, CDR2 FQNNGV. This chain's CDR3 is CASSLGLDSPRYGYTF. CDR3 DNA: TGTGCCAGCAGCTTAGGGCTCGACAGCCCGAGGTATGGCTACACCTTC. Variable domain in full (rest from reference TRBV11-2 and TRBJ1-2): EAGVAQSPRYKIIEKRQSVAFWCNPISGHATLYWYQQILGQGPKLLIQFQNNGVVDDSQLPKDRFSAERLKGVDSTLKIQPAKLEDSAVYLCASSLGLDSPRYGYTFGSGTRLTVV.

The chain links TRBV30 to TRBJ2-1, with D possibly matching TRBD2 (5 bases). V lost 7 bases, J lost 7 bases, and 8 bases lay in between. Germline V gene sequence: CDR1 GTSNPN, CDR2 SVGIG (reference sequence). The CDR3 totals 10 residues. CDR3 DNA: TGTGCCTCGGGGTGGAATGAGCAGTTCTTC. Encoded protein: CASGWNEQFF.

V usage is TRBV10-3 and J usage is TRBJ2-1; D remains unclear. Germline CDR1 is ENHRY and CDR2 is SYGVKD. Trimming shortened V by 6 bases and J by 7 bases, and 10 bases separated the two germline ends. This CDR3 has 12 amino acids. The CDR3 DNA reads TGTGCCATCAGCCCCCTGGGGAATGAGCAGTTCTTC. Amino acid sequence: CAISPLGNEQFF.

The chain recombines TRBV18 with TRBJ1-5, with 7 bases identical to TRBD1. The CDR3 runs to 15 residues. The ends lost 5 bases at V and 0 bases at J; junction bases unmatched: 4. Germline assignment: CDR1 KGHSH and CDR2 LQKENI. The CDR3 sequence: CASSARQGSNQPQHF. The CDR3 DNA follows: TGTGCCAGCTCAGCGAGACAGGGTAGCAATCAGCCCCAGCATTTT.

The sample holds one count of this clone. This chain joins TRBV7-8 and TRBJ2-3; 10 bases agree with TRBD2. The CDR3 is 17 amino acids. From germline, CDR1 is SGHVS and CDR2 FQNEAQ. J lost 2 bases, V lost 1 base, and 6 bases had no gene match. CDR3 in DNA: TGTGCCAGCAGCTTAGGGGTTAGCGGGGGGTCCACAGATACGCAGTATTTT. It translates to CASSLGVSGGSTDTQYF.

The sample holds a few counts of this clone. This rearrangement joins TRBV29-1 to TRBJ1-5; possible D gene TRBD1, 5 bases. Per germline, CDR1 SQVTM and CDR2 ANQGSEA. Trimming stripped 6 bases from V and 1 base from J, with 7 bases between. The CDR3 length is 12 residues. The CDR3 spells CSVRTSNQPQHF. DNA of the CDR3: TGCAGCGTACGGACAAGCAATCAGCCCCAGCATTTT.

The chain recombines TRBV19 with TRBJ1-5, with D uncertain. V dropped 0 bases and J dropped 7 bases, with 13 bases sitting between them. The V gene's germline CDR1 is LNHDA and CDR2 SQIVND (reference sequence). The CDR3 loop spans 15 amino acids. The CDR3 coding sequence is TGTGCCAGTAGTATAGATAAGAAAGCCCTCCAGCCCCAGCATTTT. As protein: CASSIDKKALQPQHF.

The rearrangement joins TRBV6-6 to TRBJ1-5; D not resolved. Germline loops: CDR1 MNHNY, CDR2 SVGAGI (reference sequence). CDR3 size: 13 residues. V was pared by 6 bases and J by 3 bases, with 9 bases between. The CDR3, as DNA: TGTGCCAGCAGCCTCATGAACAATCAGCCCCAGCATTTT. This translates into CASSLMNNQPQHF.

This clone was observed a single time. The rearrangement links TRBV19 to TRBJ1-2, with 7 bases matching TRBD1. The germline V gene encodes CDR1 LNHDA and CDR2 SQIVND (reference sequence). After removal of 5 bases from V and 6 bases from J, the junction contained 12 bases not matched to a gene. The CDR3 loop spans 15 amino acids. CDR3: CASSRGPGQPDGYTF. As DNA, the CDR3 is TGTGCCAGTAGTCGGGGACCGGGACAGCCAGATGGCTACACCTTC.

With respect to this clone: The same CDR3 arises from other DNA sequences in this sample as well. The rearrangement links TRBV10-2 to TRBJ2-7; D is unresolved. Germline V gives CDR1 WSHSY, CDR2 SAAADI. CDR3 length: 16 residues. V was shortened by 6 bases and J by 0 bases, with 18 bases between the two germline ends. The CDR3 nucleotides read TGCGCCAGCAGGCTTATACTGGGGAAAAGCTCCTACGAGCAGTACTTC. Encoded protein: CASRLILGKSSYEQYF.

V usage is TRBV9 and J usage is TRBJ2-3; TRBD2 matches at 7 bases. With 0 bases clipped from V and 5 bases from J, the junction kept 6 bases outside the gene matches. Germline CDR1 and CDR2: SGDLS and YYNGEE. The CDR3 runs to 15 residues. The CDR3 loop reads CASSVGLAAGDTQYF. CDR3 in DNA: TGTGCCAGCAGCGTAGGCCTAGCGGCGGGAGATACGCAGTATTTT.

This clone occurred a few times. The J gene is TRBJ1-5, the V gene TRBV6-6; TRBD1 matches at 9 bases. Per germline, CDR1 MNHNY and CDR2 SVGAGI (reference sequence). V gave up 7 bases and J gave up 6 bases; unmatched junction bases: 13. The CDR3 spans 16 residues. CDR3 protein: CASTSGQGVVGQPQHF. CDR3 sequence (DNA): TGTGCCAGCACCTCGGGACAGGGAGTTGTAGGTCAGCCCCAGCATTTT.

This clone is a singleton in its sample. The chain recombines TRBV28 with TRBJ2-7; 10 nucleotides match TRBD1. This CDR3 contains 15 residues. Looked up from germline, CDR1 is MDHEN and CDR2 is SYDVKM. V dropped 2 bases and J dropped 6; count of bases not matched to a gene: 7. This CDR3 is CASSLQGTGASEQYV. The DNA of the CDR3 is TGTGCCAGCAGTTTACAGGGGACAGGGGCTTCCGAGCAGTACGTC.

The V call is TRBV28, the J call TRBJ2-1, with D possibly matching TRBD2 (7 bases). Trimming took off 4 bases at V and 3 bases at J, with 10 bases between the two ends. This CDR3 contains 14 residues. Germline CDR1 reads MDHEN; CDR2 reads SYDVKM. This chain's CDR3 is CASSSGGLYNEQFF. The CDR3 DNA reads as TGTGCCAGCAGTTCCGGGGGGCTCTACAATGAGCAGTTCTTC.

The chain links TRBV28 to TRBJ1-6; D remains ambiguous. This CDR3 contains 14 residues. Trimming cost V 5 bases and J 7 bases, with 12 bases left between them. Germline-derived CDR1 and CDR2 are MDHEN and SYDVKM. This chain's CDR3 is CASSTPLTNSPLHF. The DNA of the CDR3 is TGTGCCAGCAGTACCCCTCTCACAAATTCACCCCTCCACTTT. The whole variable domain, remainder taken from reference TRBV28 and TRBJ1-6, is DVKVTQSSRYLVKRTGEKVFLECVQDMDHENMFWYRQDPGLGLRLIYFSYDVKMKEKGDIPEGYSVSREKKERFSLILESASTNQTSMYLCASSTPLTNSPLHFGNGTRLTVT.

This clone has a handful of counts. The chain recombines TRBV7-9 with TRBJ1-3; no clear D gene. Germline CDR1 and CDR2: SEHNR and FQNEAQ (reference sequence). V dropped 3 bases and J dropped 2 bases, with 5 bases sitting between them. The length of the CDR3 is 13 residues. CDR3 protein: CASSLGTGNTIYF. The CDR3 region has the DNA TGTGCCAGCAGCTTGGGGACTGGAAACACCATATATTTT.

The J gene is TRBJ2-1, the V gene TRBV4-1; no definite D call. Germline V gene sequence: CDR1 MGHRA, CDR2 YSYEKL. The CDR3 has 16 amino acids. Deletions cut 1 base from V and 4 bases from J, with 14 bases between. This CDR3 is CASSQVDILVYNEQFF. CDR3 DNA: TGCGCCAGCAGCCAAGTAGACATTTTAGTTTACAATGAGCAGTTCTTC.

This rearrangement joins TRBV6-6 to TRBJ1-5; D unresolved. This CDR3 has 13 residues. The V and J ends lost 3 bases and 0 bases respectively, with 3 bases between them. In germline, CDR1 is MNHNY, CDR2 SVGAGI (reference sequence). CDR3 DNA: TGTGCCAGCAGTTATAGTAGCAATCAGCCCCAGCATTTT. This gives the protein CASSYSSNQPQHF.

V gene TRBV11-2 combines with J gene TRBJ2-5, with 8 bases identical to TRBD1. There are 15 residues in the CDR3. Germline CDR1 is SGHAT and CDR2 is FQNNGV. Losses at the gene ends were 5 bases for V and 4 bases for J; bases not matched to a gene: 9. CDR3 sequence reads: CASSVYRGLGETQYF. DNA of the CDR3: TGTGCCAGCAGCGTTTACAGGGGGTTAGGAGAGACCCAGTACTTC.

J is TRBJ1-6 and V is TRBV7-8; TRBD1 matches 9 bases. With V trimmed by 4 bases and J by 10 bases, 2 bases remained unmatched. The CDR3 covers 13 residues. CDR1 SGHVS and CDR2 FQNEAQ come from the germline V gene. The CDR3 loop reads CASSSDRGSPLHF. The CDR3 bases are TGTGCCAGCAGCTCGGACAGGGGATCACCCCTCCACTTT.

This clone has a single count. The rearrangement uses TRBV6-4 and TRBJ2-7, with D hard to call. The length of the CDR3 is 12 residues. Between the trimmed V and J ends, which lost 3 bases and 3 bases, there was a span of 6 bases. CDR1 and CDR2 from the germline V gene are MRHNA and SNTAGT. CDR3 amino acids: CASSEVYYEQYV. The CDR3 nucleotides read TGTGCCAGCAGTGAGGTGTACTACGAGCAGTACGTC.

The V call is TRBV6-6, the J call TRBJ1-1, with a weak D call TRBD1 (6 bases). V was clipped by 6 bases and J by 1 base, with 15 bases between them. The CDR3 sequence is 15 residues long. Germline CDR1 is MNHNY and CDR2 is SVGAGI (reference sequence). The DNA of the CDR3 is TGTGCCAGCAGACTGGGGGACATTGCGAACACTGAAGCTTTCTTT. It translates to CASRLGDIANTEAFF.

This sequence joins TRBV18 and TRBJ2-5; a weak D match, TRBD2 (7 bases). The DNA end lines up better with TRBJ2-7; the J call may be wrong. The CDR3 has 15 residues. Germline V lookup: CDR1 KGHSH, CDR2 LQKENI. For the CDR3, the DNA is TGTGCCAGCTCACCCGCGGGGGCAGGGCTGGGCGAGCAGTACTTC. Translated: CASSPAGAGLGEQYF.